The text below deals with one T cell receptor beta chain. Cohorts were assigned according to the clinical history that participants reported. The source of the sample is a study of blood T cell repertoires in COVID-19. Study in general: The origin of the acute and convalescent COVID-19 samples was the United States, Italy and Spain.

The table came from immunoSEQ multiplex PCR; TCRdb's copy has only in-frame clones and leaves some out. The profile shows 150,000 or so clones, about 85% of them singletons. The V and J ends lost 0 bases and 4 bases respectively, with 4 bases between them. CDR3 length: 12 residues. The germline V gene encodes CDR1 SGHRS and CDR2 YFSETQ. Sequenced: PBMCs or T cells enriched from blood (not recorded which). The sequence was obtained from a woman between 40 and 50 years old who had been exposed to COVID-19. This rearrangement joins TRBV5-1 to TRBJ2-5; D is undetermined. As DNA, the CDR3 is TGCGCCAGCAGCTTGGACAGAGAGACCCAGTACTTC. As protein: CASSLDRETQYF.